The source of this TCR beta chain is a study of response to subunit inactivated influenza vaccine. Study observations and caveats: Only a handful of new T cells, the authors suggested, are recruited with each seasonal influenza vaccination.

As concerns this clonotype: Its antigen is as yet unknown.

TCRdb redid the calling of the RT-PCR reads with MiXCR, one entry per CDR3 protein. The sample holds a few hundred thousand distinct CDR3 sequences, about a fifth seen once. The sequence derives from a man aged 50-75 years who received an inactivated influenza vaccine. The material was PBMCs from blood, obtained less than 22 months after vaccination.

CDR3 amino acids: CASSDRQGAYNEQFF. CDR3 bases: TGCGCCAGCAGCGACCGACAGGGAGCCTACAATGAGCAGTTCTTC. V gene TRBV5-1 combines with J gene TRBJ2-1; TRBD1 matches 7 bases. This CDR3 spans 15 amino acids. Germline values: CDR1 SGHRS, CDR2 YFSETQ. V was clipped by 4 bases and J by 2 bases; unmatched bases: 6.